Following are 25 T cell receptor beta chains from one sample sequenced in a study of low-dose radiotherapy and immunotherapy resistance in tumors. cDNA synthesis used a TRAV/TRBV-specific primer set for both chains. TCR amplification ran approximately 22 PCR cycles using constant-region and V-primer adapter primers. In TCRdb, the reads were re-called with MiXCR into one record per CDR3 protein. Among approximately 11,000 distinct CDR3 sequences listed, roughly two thirds were seen once. These receptors all stem from a human donor with advanced metastatic prostate, ovarian, gallbladder or colorectal cancer (not recorded which). This table probably holds off-target reads from a library built for another chain.

The chain uses TRBV10-2 and TRBJ2-1; 14 bases are shared with TRBD2. This CDR3 region has 16 residues. V dropped 6 bases and J dropped 12; count of bases not matched to a gene: 13. Germline-derived CDR1 and CDR2 are WSHSY and SAAADI. CDR3 protein: CASSPRGLAGAASQFF. In nucleotides, the CDR3 is TGCGCCAGCAGCCCCAGGGGACTAGCGGGAGCTGCGTCGCAGTTCTTC.

This rearrangement joins TRBV11-3 to TRBJ2-3; 10 nucleotides line up with TRBD2. The CDR3 extends over 17 amino acids. CDR1 is SGHNT, CDR2 YENEEA, per germline. The ends lost 5 bases at V and 0 bases at J; junction bases unmatched: 8. CDR3 loop: CASSRRGLAPSTDTQYF. The CDR3 DNA follows: TGTGCCAGCAGCCGAAGGGGACTAGCGCCTAGCACAGATACGCAGTATTTT.

The V call is TRBV7-6, the J call TRBJ2-7, with no clear D. The V gene lost 7 bases and the J gene lost 3 bases, with 7 bases spanning the gap. Germline CDR1 reads SGHVS; CDR2 reads FNYEAQ. The CDR3 spans 11 residues. DNA of the CDR3: TGTGCCAGCACCGAGAGCTACGAGCAGTACTTC. This sequence encodes CASTESYEQYF.

The chain carries TRBV12-3 or TRBV12-4 and TRBJ2-3, with unresolved D. This CDR3 spans 11 amino acids. V gave up 4 bases and J gave up 4 bases, with 3 bases separating them. CDR3: CASSSADTQYF. CDR3 nucleotides: TGTGCCAGCAGTTCGGCAGATACGCAGTATTTT.

This clonotype counts as medium-sized. The rearrangement joins TRBV2 to TRBJ2-3; no definite D call. The CDR3 contains 13 residues. V was clipped by 8 bases and J by 5 bases, with 14 bases between them. Looked up from germline, CDR1 is SNHLY and CDR2 is FYNNEI. CDR3 loop: CASDSVWGDTQYF. Written as DNA, the CDR3 is TGTGCCAGCGACTCAGTGTGGGGAGATACGCAGTATTTT.

The chain recombines TRBV28 with TRBJ2-3; D not certain. V lost 5 bases and J lost 0, with 6 bases in between. The CDR3 consists of 13 residues. Germline assignment: CDR1 MDHEN and CDR2 SYDVKM. Here the CDR3 DNA reads TGTGCCAGCAGTCCGGACAGCACAGATACGCAGTATTTT. This encodes CASSPDSTDTQYF.

The rearrangement joins TRBV7-9 to TRBJ2-1; possibly TRBD2 for D (5 bases). The V gene lost 0 bases and the J gene lost 5 bases, with 14 bases spanning the gap. Per germline, CDR1 SEHNR and CDR2 FQNEAQ (reference sequence). The CDR3 contains 16 residues. The CDR3 loop is CASSLAGPAGDNEQFF. CDR3 DNA: TGTGCCAGCAGCTTAGCCGGGCCCGCCGGGGACAATGAGCAGTTCTTC.

The rearrangement joins TRBV28 to TRBJ2-5; either TRBD1 or TRBD2 may supply D (5 bases each). Deletions cut 7 bases from V and 2 bases from J, with 11 bases between. CDR3 size: 13 residues. Germline V lookup: CDR1 MDHEN, CDR2 SYDVKM. The CDR3 spells CASTRWGQETQYF. CDR3 in DNA: TGTGCCAGCACCCGTTGGGGGCAAGAGACCCAGTACTTC.

The DNA of the CDR3 is TGTGCCAGCAGACCAATATGGGGGAGCAATCAGCCCCAGCATTTT. It codes for CASRPIWGSNQPQHF. The chain recombines TRBV6-1 with TRBJ1-5; TRBD1 might be the D (5 bases). The CDR3 contains 15 residues. Trimming left V 6 bases short and J 1 base short, with 13 bases between. Germline CDR1 reads MNHNS; CDR2 reads SASEGT.

This clonotype was found a few times. The CDR3 nucleotides read TGTGCCAGCGTGGACCGCGGGAGGGCCGCCAATGAGCAGTTCTTC. Translated, it gives CASVDRGRAANEQFF. The V call is TRBV2, the J call TRBJ2-1; the match to TRBD2 covers 9 bases. The germline V gene encodes CDR1 SNHLY and CDR2 FYNNEI. After removal of 8 bases from V and 6 bases from J, the junction contained 11 bases not matched to a gene. The CDR3 runs 15 residues.

Only a few counts were recorded for this clonotype. The genes are TRBV28 and TRBJ1-2; 9 nucleotides align to TRBD1. With 6 bases clipped from V and 2 bases from J, the junction kept 10 bases outside the gene matches. In germline, CDR1 is MDHEN, CDR2 SYDVKM. This CDR3 contains 16 residues. This chain's CDR3 is CASSLMGQGGNYGYTF. In nucleotides, the CDR3 is TGTGCCAGCAGCCTTATGGGACAGGGAGGCAACTATGGCTACACCTTC.

This sequence joins TRBV6-1 and TRBJ1-5; 9 nucleotides line up with TRBD1. The CDR3 contains 18 residues. Germline-derived CDR1 and CDR2 are MNHNS and SASEGT. Trimming took 5 bases from V and 1 from J; bases not matched to a gene: 12. CDR3 DNA: TGTGCCAGCAGTCCTACACAGGGGGCGGGGGCAAGCAATCAGCCCCAGCATTTT. Its translation: CASSPTQGAGASNQPQHF.

This chain uses TRBV3-1 with TRBJ2-3; perhaps TRBD2 as D (5 bases). The ends were cut back, 2 bases at V and 0 bases at J, with 9 bases in the middle. This CDR3 contains 15 residues. Germline-derived CDR1 and CDR2 are LGHDT and YNNKEL (reference sequence). As DNA, the CDR3 is TGTGCCAGCAGCCAAAGGAGCGGTAGCACAGATACGCAGTATTTT. Translated, it gives CASSQRSGSTDTQYF.

The chain has TRBV3-1 and TRBJ2-5, with 7 bases identical to TRBD1. The length of the CDR3 is 13 residues. In germline, CDR1 is LGHDT, CDR2 YNNKEL (reference sequence). After removal of 9 bases from V and 1 base from J, the junction contained 5 bases not matched to a gene. CDR3 in DNA: TGTGCCAGTGAAGGGACAGCCCAAGAGACCCAGTACTTC. Protein sequence: CASEGTAQETQYF.

The V and J genes are TRBV20-1 and TRBJ2-7; a possible D gene is TRBD2 (5 bases). Between the trimmed V and J ends, which lost 1 base and 5 bases, there was a span of 12 bases. The CDR3 sequence is 13 residues long. Germline V lookup: CDR1 DFQATT, CDR2 SNEGSKA (reference sequence). The CDR3 DNA is TGCAGTGCTAGAGGAGGACTGGGCAACGAGCAGTACTTC. Its protein product is CSARGGLGNEQYF.

V and J are TRBV20-1 and TRBJ2-4; 7 nucleotides align to TRBD1. The CDR3 has 15 residues. Trimming took 1 base from V and 6 from J; bases not matched to a gene: 9. Germline V gives CDR1 DFQATT, CDR2 SNEGSKA (reference sequence). The CDR3 spells CSARGQTGSINIQYF. For the CDR3, the DNA is TGCAGTGCTAGAGGCCAGACAGGGAGTATAAACATTCAGTACTTC.

This chain joins TRBV11-3 and TRBJ2-1, with 10 bases identical to TRBD2. This CDR3 comprises 15 residues. From germline, CDR1 is SGHNT and CDR2 YENEEA. Unmatched junction bases numbered 7, after V lost 6 bases and J lost 5 bases. CDR3 sequence (DNA): TGTGCCAGCAGACAACGGACTAGCGGACACAATGAGCAGTTCTTC. This encodes CASRQRTSGHNEQFF.

The CDR3 bases are TGTGCCAGCAGTACGGGATTTCCGGAGCTGTTTTTT. Its translation: CASSTGFPELFF. The gene calls are TRBV2 and TRBJ2-2; TRBD2 is a possible D gene (5 bases). The V gene lost 5 bases and the J gene lost 10 bases, with 11 bases spanning the gap. Germline V gives CDR1 SNHLY, CDR2 FYNNEI. This CDR3 is 12 amino acids long.

This chain joins TRBV10-3 and TRBJ2-1; the match to TRBD1 covers 8 bases. The CDR3 is 14 amino acids. V lost 3 bases, J lost 6 bases, and 4 bases stayed unmatched. CDR1 is ENHRY and CDR2 is SYGVKD in the germline V gene. For the CDR3, the DNA is TGTGCCATCAGTGAAAACAGGGGGATCAATGAGCAGTTCTTC. It encodes CAISENRGINEQFF.

The chain has TRBV7-2 and TRBJ1-1, with 9 bases identical to TRBD1. The CDR3 runs to 15 residues. CDR1 is SGHTA, CDR2 FQGNSA, per germline. V trimming: 5 bases; J trimming: 5 bases; junction bases outside the gene matches: 9. DNA of the CDR3: TGTGCCAGCAGCCTGACAGGGGGGGGCCATACTGAAGCTTTCTTT. Its protein is CASSLTGGGHTEAFF.

The rearrangement links TRBV30 to TRBJ1-2; D not resolved. CDR1 and CDR2 from the germline V gene are GTSNPN and SVGIG (reference sequence). Deletions cut 3 bases from V and 0 bases from J, with 11 bases between. The CDR3 contains 14 residues. CDR3: CAWRRGGANYGYTF. CDR3 DNA sequence: TGTGCCTGGAGACGGGGTGGAGCTAACTATGGCTACACCTTC.

The J gene is TRBJ1-1, the V gene TRBV12-3 or TRBV12-4; TRBD1 agrees at 11 bases. Unmatched junction bases numbered 0, after V lost 1 base and J lost 5 bases. The CDR3 contains 14 residues. The CDR3 DNA follows: TGTGCCAGCAGTTTAGGGGACAGGGGGACTGAAGCTTTCTTT. Protein product: CASSLGDRGTEAFF.

J is TRBJ2-2 and V is TRBV12-3 or TRBV12-4; tentatively, D is TRBD1 (7 bases). CDR3 length: 14 amino acids. V was trimmed by 6 bases and J by 6 bases, leaving 14 bases between them. The CDR3 DNA follows: TGTGCCAGCAGCCCAACAGGGGAGGCCGGGGAGCTGTTTTTT. Protein sequence: CASSPTGEAGELFF.

This rearrangement joins TRBV7-8 to TRBJ1-5; 8 nucleotides agree with TRBD1. The CDR3 spans 17 residues. J gave up 9 bases and V 2 bases, and 15 bases lay outside the gene matches. Germline lookup yields CDR1 SGHVS and CDR2 FQNEAQ. The CDR3 DNA sequence: TGTGCCAGCAGCTTAAAAGGGTACGGGACAGGCGCAGGGCCCCAGCATTTT. The encoded protein is CASSLKGYGTGAGPQHF.

This chain uses TRBV28 with TRBJ2-2; D call uncertain. Germline assignment: CDR1 MDHEN and CDR2 SYDVKM. The CDR3 is made up of 15 amino acids. The germline V and J ends were trimmed by 4 bases and 6 bases, with 15 bases remaining between them. CDR3 nucleotide sequence: TGTGCCAGCAGTTATGCATATCTGGCCGCCGGGGAGCTGTTTTTT. Translating gives CASSYAYLAAGELFF.